This TCR beta chain was profiled in a study of blood T cell repertoires in COVID-19. Study at large: Acute and convalescent COVID-19 specimens originated in the United States, Italy and Spain.

In the authors' methods: Amplification with reference gene primers provided the estimates of nucleated cell counts. Sequenced by immunoSEQ multiplex PCR; TCRdb stores in-frame clones only, minus some. The DNA gave D and trimming, while V, J and clone size come from that table. The repertoire holds 150,000 or so clones, with around four fifths as singletons. Per germline, CDR1 SGHDN and CDR2 FVKESK. There are 16 residues in the CDR3. Trimming left V 1 base short and J 7 bases short, with 17 bases between. The participants were between roughly 18 and 89 years old and came from roughly 25 US areas. Participants had their cohort set by participant-reported clinical history.

The sequencing input was PBMCs or T cells enriched from blood (not recorded which). The chain recombines TRBV14 with TRBJ2-1; possible D gene TRBD1, 6 bases. This receptor was taken from a woman in her forties or fifties in a cohort exposed to, infected with or recovered from COVID-19 (not recorded which). The CDR3 region has the DNA TGTGCCAGCAGCCAAGTAGCCGGGACAACGAGGAATGAGCAGTTCTTC. Its protein is CASSQVAGTTRNEQFF.